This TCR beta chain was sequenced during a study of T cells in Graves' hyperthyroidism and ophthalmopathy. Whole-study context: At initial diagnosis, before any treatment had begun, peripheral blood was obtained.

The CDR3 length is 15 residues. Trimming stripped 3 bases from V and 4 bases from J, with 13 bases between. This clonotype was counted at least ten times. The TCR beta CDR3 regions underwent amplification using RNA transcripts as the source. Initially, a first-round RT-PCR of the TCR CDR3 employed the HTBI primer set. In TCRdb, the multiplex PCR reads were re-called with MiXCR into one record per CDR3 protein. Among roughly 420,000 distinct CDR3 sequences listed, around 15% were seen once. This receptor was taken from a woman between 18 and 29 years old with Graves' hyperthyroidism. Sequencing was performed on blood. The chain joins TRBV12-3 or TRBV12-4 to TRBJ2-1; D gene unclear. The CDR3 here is CASSFYSRRYNEQFF. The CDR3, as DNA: TGTGCCAGCAGTTTTTATTCAAGGCGGTACAATGAGCAGTTCTTC.